This TCR beta chain came from a study of blood T cell repertoires in COVID-19. Study-level background: Material from acute and convalescent COVID-19 was sourced from the United States, Italy and Spain.

From germline, CDR1 is LNHDA and CDR2 SQIVND (reference sequence). This CDR3 contains 14 residues. Trimming left V 6 bases short and J 4 bases short, with 16 bases between. Clones were sequenced by immunoSEQ multiplex PCR, and TCRdb holds only the in-frame ones, with some missing. The sample includes hundreds of thousands of clones, about four fifths of them seen just once. The rearrangement joins TRBV19 to TRBJ2-7, with D possibly matching TRBD2 (5 bases). The sequencing input was PBMCs or T cells enriched from blood (not recorded which). This clonotype originated in a man in his forties or fifties who had been exposed to COVID-19. CDR3 protein: CASSWRGYAYEQYF. The CDR3 region has the DNA TGTGCCAGTAGCTGGAGAGGGTACGCGTACGAGCAGTACTTC.